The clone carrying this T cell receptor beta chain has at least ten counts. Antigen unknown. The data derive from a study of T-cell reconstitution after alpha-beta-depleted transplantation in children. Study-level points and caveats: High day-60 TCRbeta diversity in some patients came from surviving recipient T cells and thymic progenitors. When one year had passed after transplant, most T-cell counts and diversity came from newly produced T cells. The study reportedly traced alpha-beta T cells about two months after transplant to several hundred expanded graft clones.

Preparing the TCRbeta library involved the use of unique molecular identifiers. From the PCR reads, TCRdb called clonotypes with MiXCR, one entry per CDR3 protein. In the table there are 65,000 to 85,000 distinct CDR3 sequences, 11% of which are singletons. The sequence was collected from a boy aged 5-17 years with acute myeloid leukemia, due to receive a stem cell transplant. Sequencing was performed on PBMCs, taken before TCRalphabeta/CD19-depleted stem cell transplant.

For the CDR3, the DNA is TGTGCCAGCAGCTTAGGTAGCACCGGGGAGCTGTTTTTT. Its translation: CASSLGSTGELFF. The chain links TRBV7-6 to TRBJ2-2; D unresolved. The CDR3 totals 13 residues. Germline loops: CDR1 SGHVS, CDR2 FNYEAQ. V was shortened by 1 base and J by 4 bases, with 4 bases between the two germline ends.